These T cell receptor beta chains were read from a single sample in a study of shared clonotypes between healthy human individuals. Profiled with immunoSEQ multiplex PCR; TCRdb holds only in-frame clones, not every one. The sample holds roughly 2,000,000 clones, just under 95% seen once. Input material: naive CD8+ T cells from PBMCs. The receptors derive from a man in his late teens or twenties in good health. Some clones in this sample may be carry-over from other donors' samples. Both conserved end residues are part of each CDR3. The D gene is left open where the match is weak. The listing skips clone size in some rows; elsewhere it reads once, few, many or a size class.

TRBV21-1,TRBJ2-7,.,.,CASDPVGVSSYEQYF,TGTGCCAGCGACCCGGTGGGGGTGAGCTCCTACGAGCAGTACTTC
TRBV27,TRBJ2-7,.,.,CASSLSMTATSYEQYF,TGTGCCAGCAGTTTATCGATGACAGCTACCTCCTACGAGCAGTACTTC
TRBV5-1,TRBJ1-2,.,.,CASSLTGSDSPYGYTF,TGCGCCAGCAGCTTGACAGGGTCGGATTCACCCTATGGCTACACCTTC
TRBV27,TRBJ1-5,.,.,CASSPRGGVGQPQHF,TGTGCCAGCAGTCCCAGGGGCGGGGTCGGTCAGCCCCAGCATTTT
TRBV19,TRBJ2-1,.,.,CASSFRGDEQFF,TGTGCCAGTAGTTTCAGGGGAGATGAGCAGTTCTTC
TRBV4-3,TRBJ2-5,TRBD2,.,CASSQGTRAQETQYF,TGCGCCAGCAGCCAGGGGACTAGGGCCCAAGAGACCCAGTACTTC
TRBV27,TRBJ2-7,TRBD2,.,CASSLSAGGRYEQYF,TGTGCCAGCAGTTTATCGGCGGGAGGTCGTTACGAGCAGTACTTC
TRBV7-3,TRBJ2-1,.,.,CASSPPTSYEQFF,TGTGCCAGCAGCCCTCCGACTAGTTACGAGCAGTTCTTC
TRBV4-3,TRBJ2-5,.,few,CASSQADGGVETQYF,TGCGCCAGCAGCCAAGCGGATGGGGGTGTGGAGACCCAGTACTTC
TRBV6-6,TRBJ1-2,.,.,CASSYGPGSGYTF,TGTGCCAGCAGCTACGGTCCAGGGAGTGGCTACACCTTC